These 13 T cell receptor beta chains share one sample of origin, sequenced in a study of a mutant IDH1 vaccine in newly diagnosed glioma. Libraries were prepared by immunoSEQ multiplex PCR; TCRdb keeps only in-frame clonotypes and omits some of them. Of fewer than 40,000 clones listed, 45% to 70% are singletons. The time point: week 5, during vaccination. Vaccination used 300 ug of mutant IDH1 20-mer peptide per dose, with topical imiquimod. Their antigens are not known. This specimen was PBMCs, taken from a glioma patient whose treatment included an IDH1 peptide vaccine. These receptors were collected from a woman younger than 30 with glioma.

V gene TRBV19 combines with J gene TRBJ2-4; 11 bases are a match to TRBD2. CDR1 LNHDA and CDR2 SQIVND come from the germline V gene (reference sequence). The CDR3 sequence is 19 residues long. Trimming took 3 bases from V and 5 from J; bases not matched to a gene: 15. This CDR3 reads CASSISSGGAGRGENIQYF. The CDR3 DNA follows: TGTGCCAGTAGTATCAGTAGCGGGGGGGCCGGTCGCGGCGAAAACATTCAGTACTTC.

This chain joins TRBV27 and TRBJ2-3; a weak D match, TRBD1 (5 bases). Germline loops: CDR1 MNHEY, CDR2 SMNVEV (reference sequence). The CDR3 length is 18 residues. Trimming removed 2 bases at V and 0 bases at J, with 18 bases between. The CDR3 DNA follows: TGTGCCAGCAGTTTACGTTTTTGGGGCAGAATGAGCACAGATACGCAGTATTTT. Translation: CASSLRFWGRMSTDTQYF.

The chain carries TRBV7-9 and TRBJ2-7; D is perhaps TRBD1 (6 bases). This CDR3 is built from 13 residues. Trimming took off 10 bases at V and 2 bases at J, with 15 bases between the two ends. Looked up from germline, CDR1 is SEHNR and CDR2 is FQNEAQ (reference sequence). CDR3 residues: CAISVQGPYEQYF. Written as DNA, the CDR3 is TGTGCCATCTCGGTGCAGGGGCCCTACGAGCAGTACTTC.

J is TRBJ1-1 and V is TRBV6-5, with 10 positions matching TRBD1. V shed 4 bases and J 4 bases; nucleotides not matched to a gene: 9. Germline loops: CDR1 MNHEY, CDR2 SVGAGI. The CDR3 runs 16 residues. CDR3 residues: CASSLRLGQGITEAFF. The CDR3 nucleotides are TGTGCCAGCAGTTTAAGACTGGGACAGGGGATCACTGAAGCTTTCTTT.

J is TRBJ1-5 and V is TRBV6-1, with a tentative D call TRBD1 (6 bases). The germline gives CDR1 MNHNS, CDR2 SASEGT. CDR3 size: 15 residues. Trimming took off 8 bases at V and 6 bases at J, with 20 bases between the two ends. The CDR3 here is CASFTEGVNSQPQHF. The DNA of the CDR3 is TGTGCCAGCTTTACTGAGGGGGTAAACAGTCAGCCCCAGCATTTT.

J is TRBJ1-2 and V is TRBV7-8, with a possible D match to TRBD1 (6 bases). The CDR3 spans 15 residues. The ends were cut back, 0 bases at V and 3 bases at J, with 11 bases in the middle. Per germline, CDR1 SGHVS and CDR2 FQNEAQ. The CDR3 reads CASSLATGRDYGYTF. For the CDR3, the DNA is TGTGCCAGCAGCTTAGCGACAGGTCGGGACTATGGCTACACCTTC.

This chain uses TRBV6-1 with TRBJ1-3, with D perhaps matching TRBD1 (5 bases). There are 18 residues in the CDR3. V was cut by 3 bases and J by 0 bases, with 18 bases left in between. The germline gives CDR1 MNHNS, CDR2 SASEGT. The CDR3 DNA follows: TGTGCCAGCAGTGACCTCCGGCAGGGTCGAAACTCTGGAAACACCATATATTTT. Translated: CASSDLRQGRNSGNTIYF.

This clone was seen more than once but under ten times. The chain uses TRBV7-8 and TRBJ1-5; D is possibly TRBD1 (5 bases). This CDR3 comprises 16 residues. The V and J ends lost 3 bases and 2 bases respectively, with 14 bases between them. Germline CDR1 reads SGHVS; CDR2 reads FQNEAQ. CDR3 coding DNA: TGTGCCAGCAGCTTGACCGGGGCCTGGGGCAATCAGCCCCAGCATTTT. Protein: CASSLTGAWGNQPQHF.

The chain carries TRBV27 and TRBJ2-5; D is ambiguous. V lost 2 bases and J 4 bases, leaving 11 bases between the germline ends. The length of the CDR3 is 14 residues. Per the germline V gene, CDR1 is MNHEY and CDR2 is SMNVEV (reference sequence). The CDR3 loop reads CASSLLGPRETQYF. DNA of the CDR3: TGTGCCAGCAGTTTACTCGGGCCGCGAGAGACCCAGTACTTC.

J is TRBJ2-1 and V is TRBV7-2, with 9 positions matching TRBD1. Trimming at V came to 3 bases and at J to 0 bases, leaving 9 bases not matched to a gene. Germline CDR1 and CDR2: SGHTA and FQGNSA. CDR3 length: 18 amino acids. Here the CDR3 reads CASSFRTGVGSSYNEQFF. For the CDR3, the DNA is TGTGCCAGCAGCTTTCGGACAGGGGTCGGGAGCTCCTACAATGAGCAGTTCTTC.

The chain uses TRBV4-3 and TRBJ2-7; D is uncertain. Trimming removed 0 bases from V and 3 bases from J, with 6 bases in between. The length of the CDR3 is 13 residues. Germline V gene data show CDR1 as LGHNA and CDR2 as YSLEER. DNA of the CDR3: TGCGCCAGCAGCCAAGATATGCTCTACGAGCAGTACTTC. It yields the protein CASSQDMLYEQYF.

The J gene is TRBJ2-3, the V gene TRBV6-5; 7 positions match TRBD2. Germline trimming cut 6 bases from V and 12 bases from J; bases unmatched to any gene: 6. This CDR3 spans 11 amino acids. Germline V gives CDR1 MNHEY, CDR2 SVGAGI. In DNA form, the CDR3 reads TGTGCCAGCAGCCGGGACTATATACAGTATTTT. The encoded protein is CASSRDYIQYF.

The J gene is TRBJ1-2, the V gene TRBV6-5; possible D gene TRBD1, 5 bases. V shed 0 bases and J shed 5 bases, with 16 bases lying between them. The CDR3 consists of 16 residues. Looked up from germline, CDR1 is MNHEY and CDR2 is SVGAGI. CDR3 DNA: TGTGCCAGCAGTTACTCCGGAGGGGCAGTTCGTTATGGCTACACCTTC. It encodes CASSYSGGAVRYGYTF.